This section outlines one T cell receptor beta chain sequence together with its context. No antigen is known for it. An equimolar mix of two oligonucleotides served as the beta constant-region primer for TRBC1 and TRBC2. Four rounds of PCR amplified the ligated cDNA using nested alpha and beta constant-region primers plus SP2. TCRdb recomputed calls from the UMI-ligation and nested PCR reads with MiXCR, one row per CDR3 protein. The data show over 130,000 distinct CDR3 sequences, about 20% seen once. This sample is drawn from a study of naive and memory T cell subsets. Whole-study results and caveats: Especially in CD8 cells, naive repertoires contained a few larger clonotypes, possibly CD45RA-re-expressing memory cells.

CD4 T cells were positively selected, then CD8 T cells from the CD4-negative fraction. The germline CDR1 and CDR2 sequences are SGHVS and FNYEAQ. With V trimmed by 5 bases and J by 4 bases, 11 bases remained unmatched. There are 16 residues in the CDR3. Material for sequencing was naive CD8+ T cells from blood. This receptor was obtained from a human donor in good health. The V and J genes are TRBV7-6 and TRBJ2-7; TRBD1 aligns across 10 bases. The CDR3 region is CASSQAPGQGRYEQYF. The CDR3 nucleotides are TGTGCCAGCAGCCAGGCCCCGGGACAGGGGAGGTACGAGCAGTACTTC.